Below, one T cell receptor beta chain is given with its context. Its cognate antigen is unknown. This sample is part of a study of identical twins. Study outcomes and limitations: Donors were not followed over many years; analysis was cross-sectional.

V was pared by 5 bases and J by 1 base, with 6 bases between. The CDR3 runs 14 residues. Germline CDR1 is SGHAT and CDR2 is FQNNGV. Unique molecular identifiers were in the cDNA, with template-switch universal primer binding. TCRdb passed the 5' RACE reads through MiXCR, listing each CDR3 protein once. The sample lists 1.5 million to 2 million distinct CDR3 sequences, roughly 35% occurring once. The sample was cord blood. The receptor comes from a newborn girl in good health. The rearrangement joins TRBV11-2 to TRBJ1-6; no clear D gene. CDR3 nucleotides: TGTGCCAGCAGCCATAGTTCCTATAATTCACCCCTCCACTTT. As protein: CASSHSSYNSPLHF.